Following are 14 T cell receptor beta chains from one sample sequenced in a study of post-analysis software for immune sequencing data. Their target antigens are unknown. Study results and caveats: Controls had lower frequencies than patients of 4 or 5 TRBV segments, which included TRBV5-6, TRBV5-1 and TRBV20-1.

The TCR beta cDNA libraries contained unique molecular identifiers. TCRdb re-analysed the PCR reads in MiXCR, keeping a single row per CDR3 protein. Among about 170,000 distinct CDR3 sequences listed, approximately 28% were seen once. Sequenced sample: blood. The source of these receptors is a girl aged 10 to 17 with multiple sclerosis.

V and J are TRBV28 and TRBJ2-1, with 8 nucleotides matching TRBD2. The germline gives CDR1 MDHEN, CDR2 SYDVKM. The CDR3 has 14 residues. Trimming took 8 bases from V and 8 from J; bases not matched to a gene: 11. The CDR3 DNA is TGTGCCAGCCTGAGTGTAGCGGGAATCGATGAGCAGTTCTTC. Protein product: CASLSVAGIDEQFF.

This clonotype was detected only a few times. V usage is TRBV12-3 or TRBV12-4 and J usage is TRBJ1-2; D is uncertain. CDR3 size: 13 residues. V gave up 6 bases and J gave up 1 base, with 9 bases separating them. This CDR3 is CASSYPFNYGYTF. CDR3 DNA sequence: TGTGCCAGCAGCTACCCCTTTAACTATGGCTACACCTTC.

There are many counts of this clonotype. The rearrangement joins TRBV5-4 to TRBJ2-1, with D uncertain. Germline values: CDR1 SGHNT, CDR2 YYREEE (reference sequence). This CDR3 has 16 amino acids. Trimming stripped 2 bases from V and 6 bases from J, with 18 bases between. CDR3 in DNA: TGTGCCAGCAGCTTACGTCGAGATACCCCTCTCAATGAGCAGTTCTTC. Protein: CASSLRRDTPLNEQFF.

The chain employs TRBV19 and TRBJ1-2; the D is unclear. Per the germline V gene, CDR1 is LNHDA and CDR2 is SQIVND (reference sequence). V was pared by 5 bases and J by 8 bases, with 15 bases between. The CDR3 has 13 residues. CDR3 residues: CASSSRSGRGYTF. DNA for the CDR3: TGTGCCAGTAGTTCCCGGTCCGGCAGGGGCTACACCTTC.

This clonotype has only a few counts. The DNA of the CDR3 is TGTGCCAGCAGTCCAGGGTACTTAAATTCACCCCTCCACTTT. Translated, it gives CASSPGYLNSPLHF. The rearrangement joins TRBV12-3 or TRBV12-4 to TRBJ1-6; tentatively, D is TRBD1 (5 bases). The CDR3 runs to 14 residues. The V end was cut by 5 bases, the J end by 7 bases, with 12 bases between.

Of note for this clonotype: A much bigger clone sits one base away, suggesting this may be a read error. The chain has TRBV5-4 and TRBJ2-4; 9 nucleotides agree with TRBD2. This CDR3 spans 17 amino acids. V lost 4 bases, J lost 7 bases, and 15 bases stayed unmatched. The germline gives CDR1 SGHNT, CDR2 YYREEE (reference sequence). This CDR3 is CASSVVSGSPTINIQYF. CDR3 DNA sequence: TGTGCCAGCAGCGTGGTTAGCGGGAGCCCGACAATCAACATTCAGTACTTC.

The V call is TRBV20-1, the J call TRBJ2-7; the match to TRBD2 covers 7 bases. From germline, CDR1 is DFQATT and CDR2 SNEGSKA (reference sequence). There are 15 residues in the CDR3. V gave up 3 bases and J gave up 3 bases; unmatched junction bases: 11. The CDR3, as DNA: TGCAGTGCTAGCCCCCCGAGGGAGCGGGACTACGAGCAGTACTTC. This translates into CSASPPRERDYEQYF.

The CDR3, as DNA: TGTGCCAGCAGCCCCCCTTGGCCCCAAGAGACCCAGTACTTC. Translation: CASSPPWPQETQYF. The chain is built from TRBV7-2 and TRBJ2-5; D remains unclear. The germline V gene has CDR1 SGHTA and CDR2 FQGNSA. The CDR3 has 14 residues. V was trimmed by 5 bases and J by 1 base, leaving 11 bases between them.

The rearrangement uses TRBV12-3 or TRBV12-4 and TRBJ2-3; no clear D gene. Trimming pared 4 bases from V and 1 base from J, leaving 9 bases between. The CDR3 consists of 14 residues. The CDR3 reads CASSSKDGTDTQYF. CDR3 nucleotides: TGTGCCAGCAGTTCCAAGGATGGCACAGATACGCAGTATTTT.

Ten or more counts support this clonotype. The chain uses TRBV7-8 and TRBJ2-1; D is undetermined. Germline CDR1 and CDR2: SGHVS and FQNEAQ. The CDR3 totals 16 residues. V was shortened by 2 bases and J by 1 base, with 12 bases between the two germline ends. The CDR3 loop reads CASSLFMGRSYNEQFF. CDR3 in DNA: TGTGCCAGCAGCTTATTTATGGGTAGGTCCTACAATGAGCAGTTCTTC.

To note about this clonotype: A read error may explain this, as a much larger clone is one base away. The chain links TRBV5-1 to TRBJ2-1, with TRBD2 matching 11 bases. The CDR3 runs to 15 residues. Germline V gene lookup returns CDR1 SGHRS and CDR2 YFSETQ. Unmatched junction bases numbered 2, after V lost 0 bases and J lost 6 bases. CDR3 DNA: TGCGCCAGCAGCTTGGCACTAGCGGGAGCCAATGAGCAGTTCTTC. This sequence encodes CASSLALAGANEQFF.

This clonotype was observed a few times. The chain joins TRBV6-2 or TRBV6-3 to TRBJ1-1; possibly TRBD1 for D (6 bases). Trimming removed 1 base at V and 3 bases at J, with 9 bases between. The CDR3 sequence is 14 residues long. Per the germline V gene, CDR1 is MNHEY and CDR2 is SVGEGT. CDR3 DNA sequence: TGTGCCAGCAGTTACTTACAGGGAGACACTGAAGCTTTCTTT. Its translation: CASSYLQGDTEAFF.

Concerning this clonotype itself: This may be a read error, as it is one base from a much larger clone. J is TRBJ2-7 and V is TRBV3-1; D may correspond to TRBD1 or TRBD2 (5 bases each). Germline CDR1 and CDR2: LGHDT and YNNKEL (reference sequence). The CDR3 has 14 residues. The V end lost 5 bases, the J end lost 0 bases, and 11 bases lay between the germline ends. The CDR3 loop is CASSARDHSYEQYF. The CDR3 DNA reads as TGTGCCAGCAGCGCCCGGGACCACTCCTACGAGCAGTACTTC.

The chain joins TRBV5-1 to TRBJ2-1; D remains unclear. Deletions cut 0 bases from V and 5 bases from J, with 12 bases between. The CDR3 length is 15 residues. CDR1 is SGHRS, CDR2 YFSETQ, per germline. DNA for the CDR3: TGCGCCAGCAGCTTGGCCCACTCCGTAGACAATGAGCAGTTCTTC. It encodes CASSLAHSVDNEQFF.